This T cell receptor beta chain was retrieved from a study of blood T cells in healthy people across ages. Whole-study findings and limits: When set beside aged donors, long-lived donors presented more naive CD4+ cells and higher diversity.

A remark on this clonotype: Its specificity is not known.

Donors were systemically healthy Caucasian individuals from Russia aged roughly 6 to 100 years. Germline V gene lookup returns CDR1 SGHVS and CDR2 FQNEAQ. This CDR3 region has 12 residues. Between the trimmed V and J ends, which lost 8 bases and 12 bases, there was a span of 17 bases. Alongside a J-beta primer mix, a sample-barcoded 5' primer served in a second PCR lasting about 6 to 11 cycles. At least 3 million CDR3-containing paired-end reads were obtained per sample. TCRdb re-called the 5' RACE reads with MiXCR, one entry per CDR3 protein. The profile shows 780,000 or so distinct CDR3 sequences, 53% of them singletons.

This rearrangement joins TRBV7-8 to TRBJ2-1, with D possibly being TRBD2 (6 bases). Sequenced input: blood. This clonotype originated in a man aged 80 or over in good health. CDR3 coding DNA: TGTGCCAGCGAGACCCTAGCGTCTGGGCAGTTCTTC. Its protein product is CASETLASGQFF.